The entry below describes one T cell receptor beta chain. Its antigen is unknown. Base quality data are lacking; no much larger clone is found one base away. The CDR3 numbers 13 residues from cysteine through phenylalanine. This entry keeps only the CDR3 DNA: 39 bases, framed from base 1. V is pared back by 5 bases and J by 0 bases, with 6 bases lying between the germline termini. According to the germline V gene, CDR1 reads SGHTA and CDR2 reads FQGTGA. The sample belongs to a study of T cell responses to AZD1222 COVID-19 vaccine (dated by TCRdb to the early 2020s). The study in broad terms: A total of about 240 trial participants underwent TCR sequencing, of whom about 200 received two doses of AZD1222 and some 25 received two doses of the MenACWY control vaccine. Trial participants were enrolled by age into 18-55, 56-69 and 70-plus year subgroups, with about 150, 28 and 57 TCR-sequenced participants respectively. Broad study findings and their caveats: After two AZD1222 doses, spike-specific TCR breadth and depth were significantly higher than at day 0 and than in MenACWY recipients. Reportedly, almost half of the unique spike-specific TCRs recognized epitopes lying outside the regions that are mutated in the B.1.351 and B.1.1.7 variants. Participants were mostly white British, with more females than males. The authors suggested clonal diversity may have been underestimated. In the small 56-69-year group, the increase in depth fell short of significance, most likely because of low power. The vaccine-associated CD4 TCRs covered the entire spike protein, and the dominant responses fell in regions 160-218 and 743-854. Only 5 to 7 AZD1222 recipients were SARS-CoV-2 seropositive at baseline, limiting conclusions about previously exposed vaccinees. No day 14 peak-response samples were available, so repertoires were characterized only after the peak T cell response.

The sample's time point label, decoded: about 28 days (+/-7) after the second vaccine dose. AZD1222 recipients with second doses at about 4 weeks or about 12 weeks were pooled, because spike-specific TCR depth and breadth did not differ between schedules. The vaccinee samples were drawn from two UK trials, COV001 and COV002, one of which was a single-blind randomized controlled phase 2/3 trial testing AZD1222 (ChAdOx1 nCoV-19) in healthy adults. For TCRbeta chain sequencing, PBMC samples were collected from trial participants at day 0 and at day 28 after the second dose. The CDR3 regions of human TCRbeta chains were subjected to immunosequencing. On the study's bioinformatics: TCRs in the repertoires were matched against a reference library of SARS-CoV-2-specific TCRs that had been generated with the MIRA antigen-specificity platform. Breadth was defined as the fraction of unique TCRs that were SARS-CoV-2-associated, and depth was defined as the fraction of total T cells that were SARS-CoV-2-associated. Using the MIRA data, each spike-specific TCR was assigned both to the spike region to which the TCR was reactive and to a CD4 or CD8 class. Log10-transformed breadth and depth values were compared by one-way ANOVA with Sidak's multiple comparisons tests. The table was pulled from immuneACCESS by TCRdb, which kept in-frame rearrangements only. Such tables lose some clones; where checked, under half of the loss comes from unresolved V genes, and the rest has no known cause. V, J and clone size are taken as reported in that table, and D and trimming were inferred from the DNA itself. This sample has fewer than 150,000 clones in its table, and approximately 90% of those were observed once. The top ten hold about 3.3% of the sample.

This material consisted of peripheral blood, taken 28 days after the second AZD1222 dose. The sequence was collected from an adult who received the AZD1222 COVID-19 vaccine. The rearranged segments are TRBV7-3 and TRBJ2-3; a confident D gene designation cannot be given. For the CDR3, the sequence is CASSRLSTDTQYF. The DNA reads as follows: TGTGCCAGCAGCCGGCTAAGCACAGATACGCAGTATTTT.